This TCR beta chain was identified in a study of cytomegalovirus exposure and HLA in healthy donors. The PCR had 60 Vbeta and 13 Jbeta primers. Data came from immunoSEQ multiplex PCR; TCRdb stores just in-frame clones and leaves some out. The sample carries under 150,000 clones, over 75% recorded once. Study conclusions and caveats: In a later analysis, TCR beta V- and J-gene trimming was associated with a missense DCLRE1C variant.

V was pared by 6 bases and J by 0 bases, with 16 bases between. The CDR3 sequence is 17 residues long. Per germline, CDR1 SGHDT and CDR2 YYEEEE. Comments on this clone: Its matching antigen is unknown.

V is TRBV5-6 and J is TRBJ2-6; a weak D match, TRBD1 (5 bases). This receptor was taken from a male donor in good health and CMV-seronegative. The sequenced material came from PBMCs. CDR3 in amino acids: CASTDDRDRSGANVLTF. The CDR3, as DNA: TGTGCCAGCACCGACGACAGAGACCGCTCTGGGGCCAACGTCCTGACTTTC. The full variable domain, in which reference TRBV5-6 and TRBJ2-6 provide the parts outside the CDR3, is DAGVTQSPTHLIKTRGQQVTLRCSPKSGHDTVSWYQQALGQGPQFIFQYYEEEERQRGNFPDRFSGHQFPNYSSELNVNALLLGDSALYLCASTDDRDRSGANVLTFGAGSRLTVL.